This is a list of T cell receptor beta chains from one sample in a study of T cell responses to AZD1222 COVID-19 vaccine. Sequenced by immunoSEQ multiplex PCR; TCRdb stores in-frame clones only, minus some. The table lists some 190,000 clones, about 94% of them singletons, with around 1.7% in the top ten. This material consisted of peripheral blood, taken 28 days after the second dose of the MenACWY control vaccine. These receptors all come from an adult who received the MenACWY meningococcal vaccine as a control. CDR3s include the opening cysteine and the closing phenylalanine or tryptophan. The order of the fields is CDR3 DNA, CDR3 protein, J gene, D gene, V gene, clone size. A D gene is named only where the DNA matches it firmly. Only part of the rows carry a size: once, few, many, or a class if the clone is expanded.

TGTGCCAGCAGCCGAGGGACTAGCGCCGGGGAGCTGTTTTTT,CASSRGTSAGELFF,TRBJ2-2,TRBD2,TRBV11-3,-
TGTGCCAGCAGCCGTACAGGGGTTCGGGAGCAGTTCTTC,CASSRTGVREQFF,TRBJ2-1,TRBD1,TRBV7-9,-
TGCGCCAGCAGCTTGGAAAGCAATCAGCCCCAGCATTTT,CASSLESNQPQHF,TRBJ1-5,-,TRBV5-1,-
TGTGCCAGCAGCGCAGGGACAGGGGGCTACTACGAGCAGTACTTC,CASSAGTGGYYEQYF,TRBJ2-7,TRBD1,TRBV9,-
TGCGCCAGCAGCCCTCCTGGGAATTCACCCCTCCACTTT,CASSPPGNSPLHF,TRBJ1-6,-,TRBV4-1,-
TGTGCCAGCAGTTACTCGGTGGAGAGCAATCAGCCCCAGCATTTT,CASSYSVESNQPQHF,TRBJ1-5,-,TRBV6-2/TRBV6-3,-
TGTGCCAGCAGTTACTCGATCCAGGGACGCAACGAGCAGTACTTC,CASSYSIQGRNEQYF,TRBJ2-7,-,TRBV6-5,-
TGTGCCAGCAGCCCCACAGATACGCAGTATTTT,CASSPTDTQYF,TRBJ2-3,-,TRBV12-3/TRBV12-4,-
TGCGCCAGCAGCCAACAAGAGGATAATGAGCAGTTCTTC,CASSQQEDNEQFF,TRBJ2-1,-,TRBV4-3,-
TGTGCCAGCAGCTTAGTAGTAGGGGGTACGCAGTATTTT,CASSLVVGGTQYF,TRBJ2-3,-,TRBV7-2,-
TGTGCCAGCAGTTGGGCGACTGGCTACACCTTC,CASSWATGYTF,TRBJ1-2,-,TRBV12-3/TRBV12-4,-
TGTGCCAGCAGCTACCGGACAAGGCTTAGCTCCTACGAGCAGTACTTC,CASSYRTRLSSYEQYF,TRBJ2-7,-,TRBV3-1/TRBV3-2,-
TGTGCCAGCAGCTTTGCCGGTGTCAGTCAGCCCCAGCATTTT,CASSFAGVSQPQHF,TRBJ1-5,-,TRBV7-8,-
TGTGCCAGCAGGACAGGGGGCCAGGTGGATGAAAAACTGTTTTTT,CASRTGGQVDEKLFF,TRBJ1-4,TRBD1,TRBV4-2,few
TGTGCCTGGAGTTCCGGGGACGGAGCAGAAAAACTGTTTTTT,CAWSSGDGAEKLFF,TRBJ1-4,-,TRBV30,-
TGTGCCAGCTCACCACGAGACTCTATCGGTAGCGAATGGGTTTATTATACGCAGTATTTT,CASSPRDSIGSEWVYYTQYF,TRBJ2-3,-,TRBV18,-
TGTGCCAGCAGTGAAGGGTGGGGTCAGACAGGAGCCAAAAACATTCAGTACTTC,CASSEGWGQTGAKNIQYF,TRBJ2-4,-,TRBV6-1,-
TGTGCCAGCAGCGTAGGAGGTAGCCCAGTCCAAGAGACCCAGTACTTC,CASSVGGSPVQETQYF,TRBJ2-5,-,TRBV9,-